This record looks at one T cell receptor (beta chain) sequence and its context. This record comes from a study of CD8 T cells in Susac syndrome. With random hexamers, roughly 0.45 to 1 ug RNA was reverse transcribed. Via MiXCR, TCRdb re-called the immunoSEQ multiplex PCR reads, giving one row per CDR3 protein. The sample holds around 71,000 distinct CDR3 sequences; 93% are singletons and the top ten take about 0.15%. The CDR3 extends over 15 amino acids. With 0 bases clipped from V and 7 bases from J, the junction kept 3 bases outside the gene matches. In germline, CDR1 is SNHLY, CDR2 FYNNEI. CD8+ and CD4+ T cells from blood underwent TCR beta sequencing.

Sequencing was performed on CD4+ T cells from PBMCs. The chain recombines TRBV2 with TRBJ1-4; TRBD1 agrees at 9 bases. The sequence came from a human donor with Susac syndrome. Written as DNA, the CDR3 is TGTGCCAGCAGTGAAGCACAGGGGGCGAGTGAAAAACTGTTTTTT. This gives the protein CASSEAQGASEKLFF.